This TCR beta chain was sequenced in a study of T cells in Graves' hyperthyroidism and ophthalmopathy. Template material for amplifying TCR beta CDR3 regions consisted of RNA transcripts. First-round RT-PCR with HTBI primers amplified the TCR CDR3 region. From the multiplex PCR reads, TCRdb called clonotypes with MiXCR, one entry per CDR3 protein. The sample has 300,000 to 400,000 distinct CDR3 sequences, roughly 21% seen once; the top ten hold around 45%. From germline, CDR1 is PRHDT and CDR2 FYEKMQ (reference sequence). The CDR3 loop spans 15 amino acids. V was shortened by 6 bases and J by 4 bases, with 18 bases between the two germline ends. This clonotype was seen a few times.

The V call is TRBV13, the J call TRBJ1-2; tentative D call: TRBD1 (5 bases). Material for sequencing was blood. This receptor was identified in a woman aged 45-60 years with Graves' hyperthyroidism. CDR3: CASSLRTFGGYGYTF. In DNA, the CDR3 is TGTGCCAGCAGTCTAAGAACTTTCGGGGGCTATGGCTACACCTTC.